The clone carrying this TCR beta chain was detected ten times or more. The antigen is undetermined. The data are from a study of read filtering for tumor transcriptome and immune sequencing. Study context: Revised staging placed 8 patients in R-ISS I, 15 to 20 in II, more than five in III. RNA-seq yielded only roughly 75 to 1,300 TCR reads, IR-seq about 3.5 to 11 million. DNase treatment preceded whole-transcriptome library preparation.

Whole-study results and caveats: RNA-seq captured clonotypes less deeply and reliably than IR-seq.

This library used approximately 0.4 ug RNA and molecular barcoded adaptors spanning alpha/delta and beta/gamma chains. MiXCR, run by TCRdb on the reads, gives a single entry per CDR3 protein. The data show 25,000 to 35,000 distinct CDR3 sequences, with roughly 18% seen just once and 16% held by the top ten. Germline CDR1 and CDR2: KGHDR and SFDVKD. This CDR3 spans 17 amino acids. Unmatched junction bases numbered 9, after V lost 2 bases and J lost 3 bases. The origin of this receptor is a donor aged 40 or older with multiple myeloma. The chain is built from TRBV24-1 and TRBJ2-1, with 7 bases fitting TRBD2. The sample comprised a population of CD138-negative cells sorted from bone marrow. This CDR3 reads CATSDWNGLADYNEQFF. The CDR3 nucleotides read TGTGCCACCAGTGATTGGAACGGGCTAGCGGACTACAATGAGCAGTTCTTC.